What follows are 31 T cell receptor beta chains derived from one specimen sequenced in a study of blood T cells in healthy people across ages. PCR was performed a second time for about 6 to 11 cycles using a sample-barcoded 5' primer and a J-beta primer mix. TCRdb analysed the 5' RACE reads with MiXCR anew, one entry per CDR3 protein. The table has around 690,000 distinct CDR3 sequences, roughly three fifths seen once; the top ten hold 35% to 40%. The specimen sequenced was blood. The source is a man aged 60 to 75 in good health.

Many counts were recorded for this clonotype. The rearrangement links TRBV4-2 to TRBJ1-4; no definite D call. The V gene's germline CDR1 is LGHNA and CDR2 YNFKEQ. Trimming left V 0 bases short and J 8 bases short, with 13 bases between. The CDR3 loop spans 15 amino acids. CDR3 residues: CASSQDWEGDEKLFF. The DNA for the CDR3 is TGTGCCAGCAGCCAAGATTGGGAGGGAGACGAAAAACTGTTTTTT.

The V gene is TRBV5-5, the J gene TRBJ1-2, with D maybe TRBD1 (6 bases). V was cut by 4 bases and J by 0 bases, with 16 bases left in between. This CDR3 is 16 amino acids long. Germline V lookup: CDR1 SGHKS, CDR2 YYEKEE (reference sequence). CDR3 protein: CASSQVVQGANYGYTF. CDR3 nucleotide sequence: TGTGCCAGCAGCCAAGTCGTACAGGGTGCTAACTATGGCTACACCTTC.

The chain is built from TRBV5-6 and TRBJ1-2; a weak D match, TRBD1 (6 bases). Trimming removed 2 bases at V and 4 bases at J, with 12 bases between. The CDR3 has 14 amino acids. Looked up from germline, CDR1 is SGHDT and CDR2 is YYEEEE. CDR3 protein: CASSFNRVAYGYTF. The DNA of the CDR3 is TGTGCCAGCAGCTTTAACAGGGTGGCCTATGGCTACACCTTC.

The chain carries TRBV4-1 and TRBJ2-5; TRBD1 is a possible D gene (6 bases). Germline-derived CDR1 and CDR2 are MGHRA and YSYEKL. With 1 base removed from V and 3 bases from J, the gap between germline ends came to 21 bases. The CDR3 consists of 18 residues. The CDR3 coding sequence is TGCGCCAGCAGCCAAGTACGAGCGACAGGACTGGAGGAAGAGACCCAGTACTTC. Its translation: CASSQVRATGLEEETQYF.

This clonotype was counted a single time. In nucleotides, the CDR3 is TGTGCCAGCAGCGCAAACCGGGACAGGGTTGGGACACTGTTTTTT. Its protein is CASSANRDRVGTLFF. This rearrangement joins TRBV6-1 to TRBJ1-4, with 9 bases matching TRBD1. Germline CDR1 is MNHNS and CDR2 is SASEGT. V dropped 6 bases and J dropped 13; count of bases not matched to a gene: 15. The CDR3 totals 15 residues.

This clonotype was found once. This chain links TRBV20-1 with TRBJ2-2; no clear D gene. With 0 bases removed from V and 1 base from J, the gap between germline ends came to 12 bases. The germline CDR1 and CDR2 sequences are DFQATT and SNEGSKA (reference sequence). This CDR3 is built from 16 residues. The CDR3 DNA is TGCAGTGCTAGAGATCGCAGCCGTCGGAACACCGGGGAGCTGTTTTTT. Translation: CSARDRSRRNTGELFF.

The V and J genes are TRBV21-1 and TRBJ1-5; the table names TRBD1, a call not compared with the DNA. TRBV21-1 corresponds to a pseudogene. The CDR3 spans 17 residues. This CDR3 reads CASRPPLTGTSNQPQHF. In DNA, the CDR3 is TGTGCCAGCAGGCCCCCACTGACAGGGACTAGCAATCAGCCCCAGCATTTT.

This clonotype was counted a few times. The chain carries TRBV12-3 or TRBV12-4 and TRBJ2-3; tentatively, D is TRBD2 (5 bases). The CDR3 contains 15 residues. Trimming left V 3 bases short and J 2 bases short, with 12 bases between. This CDR3 is CASSFVRGNTDTQYF. In DNA, the CDR3 is TGTGCCAGCAGTTTCGTTAGAGGGAACACAGATACGCAGTATTTT.

The chain joins TRBV27 to TRBJ2-5, with D unclear. The end of the DNA aligns better with TRBJ2-7, so the J call may be wrong. Germline loops: CDR1 MNHEY, CDR2 SMNVEV (reference sequence). This CDR3 spans 13 amino acids. As DNA, the CDR3 is TGTGCCAGCAGTCATGGTCCTCTCGACGAGCAGTACTTC. It specifies CASSHGPLDEQYF.

V is TRBV20-1 and J is TRBJ2-3, with a possible D match to TRBD2 (6 bases). The length of the CDR3 is 14 residues. V was shortened by 2 bases and J by 11 bases, with 20 bases between the two germline ends. Germline V gene data show CDR1 as DFQATT and CDR2 as SNEGSKA (reference sequence). This chain's CDR3 is CSARSSVGLGGQYF. The DNA for the CDR3 is TGCAGTGCTAGATCCTCGGTGGGACTGGGAGGGCAGTATTTT.

The V gene is TRBV20-1, the J gene TRBJ2-7; possibly TRBD1 or TRBD2 for D (5 bases each). This CDR3 has 14 amino acids. Germline V gene lookup returns CDR1 DFQATT and CDR2 SNEGSKA (reference sequence). Trimming removed 6 bases from V and 5 bases from J, with 20 bases in between. The chain's CDR3 is CSATDNPGTNEQYF. The CDR3 coding sequence is TGCAGTGCAACGGACAATCCGGGGACCAACGAGCAGTACTTC.

This clonotype was seen only a few times. The V and J genes are TRBV12-3 or TRBV12-4 and TRBJ2-5, with TRBD1 identical over 11 bases. The ends lost 1 base at V and 4 bases at J; junction bases unmatched: 2. The CDR3 loop spans 15 amino acids. The CDR3 sequence is CASSLGTGGRETQYF. For the CDR3, the DNA is TGTGCCAGCAGTTTAGGGACAGGGGGCCGAGAGACCCAGTACTTC.

The V and J genes are TRBV12-3 or TRBV12-4 and TRBJ2-1; 7 nucleotides match TRBD2. This CDR3 comprises 15 residues. V was pared by 5 bases and J by 5 bases, with 9 bases of the junction left unmatched. The CDR3 DNA reads as TGTGCCAGCAGTCACCGACTAGCCCCAGACAATGAGCAGTTCTTC. This codes for CASSHRLAPDNEQFF.

In its sample, this clonotype was seen a few times. The chain couples TRBV29-1 to TRBJ2-1, with D perhaps matching TRBD2 (7 bases). The CDR3 consists of 14 residues. Trimming left V 4 bases short and J 4 bases short, with 14 bases between. CDR1 SQVTM and CDR2 ANQGSEA come from the germline V gene. The CDR3 DNA sequence: TGCAGCGTTGGGACGGGGGGACATTACAATGAGCAGTTCTTC. Translation gives CSVGTGGHYNEQFF.

The chain carries TRBV3-1 and TRBJ2-1; D remains ambiguous. The CDR3 spans 17 residues. Germline CDR1 LGHDT, CDR2 YNNKEL (reference sequence). Trimming cost V 0 bases and J 13 bases, with 25 bases left between them. The CDR3 reads CASSQDLRAARQETQFF. DNA of the CDR3: TGTGCCAGCAGCCAAGATCTTAGGGCAGCTAGACAAGAGACCCAGTTCTTC.

This chain links TRBV20-1 with TRBJ2-5; no definite D call. The J call may be wrong; the DNA end is better matched by TRBJ2-7. The germline V gene encodes CDR1 DFQATT and CDR2 SNEGSKA (reference sequence). The CDR3 is 11 amino acids. Here the CDR3 reads CSASSPYEQYF. DNA for the CDR3: TGCAGTGCTAGTTCACCTTACGAGCAGTACTTC.

V gene TRBV9 combines with J gene TRBJ2-1; possibly TRBD2 for D (5 bases). The J call may be in error: the DNA end matches TRBJ2-7 better. The CDR3 is 13 residues long. Germline V CDR1 and CDR2: SGDLS, YYNGEE. The CDR3 nucleotides are TGTGCCAGCGGGAGAAAGCCAAACAATGAGCAGTACTTC. Protein: CASGRKPNNEQYF.

The chain uses TRBV2 and TRBJ1-5; perhaps TRBD1 as D (6 bases). The CDR3 is 16 residues long. In germline, CDR1 is SNHLY, CDR2 FYNNEI. The ends were cut back, 6 bases at V and 1 base at J, with 16 bases in the middle. The CDR3 sequence is CASRRDSGQSNQPQHF. For the CDR3, the DNA is TGTGCCAGCAGGAGAGATAGTGGACAGAGCAATCAGCCCCAGCATTTT.

The rearrangement links TRBV20-1 to TRBJ1-2; 11 bases match TRBD1. Germline loops: CDR1 DFQATT, CDR2 SNEGSKA (reference sequence). This CDR3 is built from 13 residues. Germline trimming cut 6 bases from V and 5 bases from J; bases unmatched to any gene: 5. The CDR3 here is CSAGQGAVYGYTF. CDR3 coding DNA: TGCAGTGCCGGACAGGGGGCGGTTTATGGCTACACCTTC.

There are a few counts of this clonotype. The V and J genes are TRBV6-2 or TRBV6-3 and TRBJ2-5; 8 bases fit TRBD1. Germline CDR1 reads MNHEY; CDR2 reads SVGEGT. The CDR3 is made up of 13 amino acids. The V gene end was trimmed by 6 bases and the J gene end by 11 bases; junction bases not matched to a gene: 11. This CDR3 is CASRADRVEEQYF. CDR3 DNA: TGTGCCAGCAGAGCGGACAGGGTAGAAGAGCAGTACTTC.

The gene calls are TRBV12-3 or TRBV12-4 and TRBJ1-1, with a possible D match to TRBD1 (6 bases). V shed 5 bases and J shed 5 bases, with 15 bases lying between them. CDR3 length: 14 residues. CDR3 bases: TGTGCCAGCAGTCCCTCGGGGGGCAGGACTGAAGCTTTCTTT. It yields the protein CASSPSGGRTEAFF.

This chain connects TRBV6-5 to TRBJ1-2; weak D call: TRBD1 (5 bases). V lost 7 bases to trimming and J lost 4 bases, with 13 bases between them. The CDR3 is 13 amino acids. CDR1 and CDR2 from the germline V gene are MNHEY and SVGAGI. The CDR3 DNA reads TGTGCCAGCACGGGACGGATGCCCTATGGCTACACCTTC. Protein product: CASTGRMPYGYTF.

The V and J genes are TRBV14 and TRBJ1-2; TRBD1 might be the D (5 bases). The CDR3 has 13 residues. Trimming cost V 3 bases and J 8 bases, with 13 bases left between them. Germline V CDR1 and CDR2: SGHDN, FVKESK. For the CDR3, the DNA is TGTGCCAGCAGCCATTGGGGCTCCCTAGGCTACACCTTC. Its translation: CASSHWGSLGYTF.

The V gene is TRBV6-5, the J gene TRBJ2-1; D is unresolved. V lost 0 bases, J lost 1 base, and 4 bases lay in between. This CDR3 contains 14 residues. Per the germline V gene, CDR1 is MNHEY and CDR2 is SVGAGI. The CDR3 DNA follows: TGTGCCAGCAGTTACTCGAATTCCTACAATGAGCAGTTCTTC. Its protein is CASSYSNSYNEQFF.

This clonotype showed up just once. It may be a read error: a sequence one base away is much more abundant. The J gene is TRBJ2-4, the V gene TRBV27, with TRBD1 identical over 7 bases. With the DNA end fitting TRBJ2-7 better, the J assignment may be wrong. The CDR3 runs to 12 residues. In germline, CDR1 is MNHEY, CDR2 SMNVEV (reference sequence). The DNA of the CDR3 is TGTGCCGGCAGCCACAGGGGATACGAGCAGTACTTC. Its protein is CAGSHRGYEQYF.

This chain connects TRBV20-1 to TRBJ2-3; TRBD2 aligns across 16 bases. Germline values: CDR1 DFQATT, CDR2 SNEGSKA (reference sequence). The V gene end was trimmed by 3 bases and the J gene end by 2 bases; junction bases not matched to a gene: 2. This CDR3 is 16 amino acids long. DNA for the CDR3: TGCAGTGCTAGGGGACTAGCGGGGGGGTTCACAGATACGCAGTATTTT. The encoded protein is CSARGLAGGFTDTQYF.

This clonotype turned up a few times. V gene TRBV3-1 combines with J gene TRBJ2-5; D might be TRBD2 (5 bases). Germline V gene sequence: CDR1 LGHDT, CDR2 YNNKEL (reference sequence). Trimming shortened V by 0 bases and J by 1 base, and 9 bases separated the two germline ends. The CDR3 sequence is 15 residues long. The CDR3 coding sequence is TGTGCCAGCAGCCAAGATCTAGCCGTCCAAGAGACCCAGTACTTC. Amino acids: CASSQDLAVQETQYF.

This clonotype was counted between two and nine times. This chain links TRBV28 with TRBJ1-5; D possibly corresponds to TRBD1 (5 bases). Germline V gene data show CDR1 as MDHEN and CDR2 as SYDVKM. V was clipped by 4 bases and J by 5 bases, with 15 bases between them. The CDR3 loop spans 15 amino acids. As DNA, the CDR3 is TGTGCCAGCAGTTCCGGGGGGACCTGGGATCAGCCCCAGCATTTT. It codes for CASSSGGTWDQPQHF.

CDR3 DNA sequence: TGTGCCAGCAGTCCGCTAGCCATCTCCTACAATGAGCAGTTCTTC. Protein product: CASSPLAISYNEQFF. The chain uses TRBV27 and TRBJ2-1, with D possibly matching TRBD2 (5 bases). V was pared by 5 bases and J by 0 bases, with 11 bases between. CDR1 and CDR2 (germline): MNHEY, SMNVEV (reference sequence). The CDR3 runs to 15 residues.

The chain is built from TRBV6-6 and TRBJ1-1, with 8 nucleotides matching TRBD1. Germline lookup yields CDR1 MNHNY and CDR2 SVGAGI (reference sequence). V dropped 8 bases and J dropped 7; count of bases not matched to a gene: 15. There are 15 residues in the CDR3. In DNA, the CDR3 is TGTGCCAGCGGGGACGGGACAGGAACTCGCCTTGAAGCTTTCTTT. It codes for CASGDGTGTRLEAFF.

This chain links TRBV12-3 or TRBV12-4 with TRBJ1-4; 9 bases line up with TRBD1. After removal of 3 bases from V and 3 bases from J, the junction contained 2 bases not matched to a gene. This CDR3 is 15 amino acids long. The CDR3 nucleotides are TGTGCCAGCAGTTTCACAGGGGGCTCTAATGAAAAACTGTTTTTT. It specifies CASSFTGGSNEKLFF.